A selection of T cell receptor beta chains follows, all from one sample in a study of T cell responses to AZD1222 COVID-19 vaccine. Method: immunoSEQ multiplex PCR; TCRdb's copy keeps in-frame clones and lacks some. This table has approximately 150,000 clones, less than 90% appearing once. This material consisted of peripheral blood, taken on day 0 of AZD1222 vaccination. These receptors came from an adult in good health. CDR3s include the opening cysteine and the closing phenylalanine or tryptophan. A D gene is named only where the DNA matches it firmly. Rows give clone size only sometimes, using once, few, many, or a class for an expanded clone.

V	J	D	size	CDR3	DNA
TRBV5-1	TRBJ2-3	TRBD2	NA	CASSLDGGGGTDTQYF	TGCGCCAGCAGCTTGGATGGCGGGGGAGGCACAGATACGCAGTATTTT
TRBV5-6	TRBJ1-5	NA	NA	CASSRVGQSGYNQPQHF	TGTGCCAGCAGCCGGGTCGGCCAGTCCGGATACAATCAGCCCCAGCATTTT
TRBV4-1	TRBJ2-5	TRBD2	once	CASSQQKLAGSRGETQYF	TGCGCCAGCAGCCAGCAAAAACTAGCGGGTTCCCGCGGGGAGACCCAGTACTTC
TRBV5-1	TRBJ2-7	NA	NA	CASSPDRDTRAGRPYEQYF	TGCGCCAGCAGCCCGGACCGAGATACCAGGGCGGGGCGCCCCTACGAGCAGTACTTC
TRBV6-2/TRBV6-3	TRBJ2-1	TRBD2	NA	CASSQLAGAIMKQFF	TGTGCCAGCAGTCAACTAGCGGGGGCGATAATGAAGCAGTTCTTC
TRBV29-1	TRBJ1-3	TRBD1	NA	CSGRTGAANTIYF	TGCAGCGGTAGGACAGGTGCTGCGAACACCATATATTTT
TRBV30	TRBJ2-7	TRBD2	NA	CAWSVHTSGRNEQYF	TGTGCCTGGAGTGTACATACTAGCGGGAGGAACGAGCAGTACTTC
TRBV5-1	TRBJ1-2	NA	NA	CASSLGLQGRLDYGYTF	TGCGCCAGCAGCTTGGGTCTACAGGGAAGGTTAGACTATGGCTACACCTTC
TRBV28	TRBJ2-1	TRBD2	NA	CASSLGSGTGRGQFF	TGTGCCAGCAGTTTAGGGAGCGGGACGGGACGCGGGCAGTTCTTC
TRBV25-1	TRBJ1-2	TRBD1	NA	CASSLTGFDYGYTF	TGTGCCAGCAGCCTGACAGGGTTCGACTATGGCTACACCTTC
TRBV5-1	TRBJ1-1	TRBD1	NA	CASSSTGVGTEAFF	TGCGCCAGCAGCTCTACAGGGGTCGGCACTGAAGCTTTCTTT
TRBV1	TRBJ2-3	NA	NA	CTSSQARMRADTQYF	TGCACCAGCAGCCAAGCGCGAATGAGAGCAGATACGCAGTATTTT
TRBV6-5	TRBJ1-2	TRBD1	NA	CASSSLGQGVRYGYTF	TGTGCCAGCAGTTCCCTCGGACAGGGGGTCCGGTATGGCTACACCTTC
TRBV13	TRBJ1-1	NA	NA	CASKGAMNTEAFF	TGTGCCAGCAAAGGGGCCATGAACACTGAAGCTTTCTTT
TRBV19	TRBJ1-5	NA	NA	CASSLSPRGWGRGSNQPQHF	TGTGCCAGTAGCCTATCACCCCGGGGATGGGGGCGAGGTAGCAATCAGCCCCAGCATTTT
TRBV5-4	TRBJ1-6	NA	NA	CASSLAGVNSPLHF	TGTGCCAGCAGCTTGGCCGGGGTTAATTCACCCCTCCACTTT
TRBV3-1/TRBV3-2	TRBJ2-7	NA	NA	CASSLVSYEQYF	TGTGCCAGCAGCCTTGTCTCCTACGAGCAGTACTTC
TRBV12-5	TRBJ2-1	TRBD1	NA	CASAQGDEQFF	TGTGCTAGTGCGCAGGGGGATGAGCAGTTCTTC
TRBV21-1	TRBJ1-4	NA	NA	CASSKQGGLQLFF	TGTGCCAGCAGCAAACAAGGGGGCCTCCAACTGTTTTTT
TRBV7-8	TRBJ1-3	NA	NA	CASSLRWDSGNTIYF	TGTGCCAGCAGCTTAAGGTGGGACTCTGGAAACACCATATATTTT
TRBV7-2	TRBJ2-7	NA	NA	CASSLGSGGISYEQYF	TGTGCCAGCAGCTTAGGGTCTGGCGGGATCTCCTACGAGCAGTACTTC
TRBV6-5	TRBJ1-6	NA	NA	CASSLTGVPNSPLHF	TGTGCCAGCAGTCTAACGGGAGTTCCCAATTCACCCCTCCACTTT
TRBV6-5	TRBJ1-4	TRBD1	NA	CASSLTGLKNEKLFF	TGTGCCAGCAGTTTGACAGGGCTAAAGAATGAAAAACTGTTTTTT
TRBV2	TRBJ1-2	NA	NA	CASSEETGLGYTF	TGTGCCAGCAGTGAGGAGACAGGTCTTGGCTACACCTTC
TRBV30	TRBJ1-2	NA	NA	CAWRDEANYGYTF	TGTGCCTGGAGGGACGAAGCTAACTATGGCTACACCTTC
TRBV29-1	TRBJ1-2	NA	few	CSVVSNYGYTF	TGCAGCGTTGTCAGTAACTATGGCTACACCTTC
TRBV18	TRBJ1-1	NA	NA	CASSRDITEAFF	TGTGCCAGCTCACGGGACATTACTGAAGCTTTCTTT
TRBV7-3	TRBJ2-7	TRBD2	NA	CASSLSSGPSYEQYF	TGTGCCAGCAGCTTATCTAGCGGGCCCTCCTACGAGCAGTACTTC
TRBV2	TRBJ2-2	TRBD1	NA	CASSGQGITGELFF	TGTGCCAGCAGCGGACAGGGAATCACCGGGGAGCTGTTTTTT
TRBV5-8	TRBJ1-5	NA	NA	CASSIGGLSNQPQHF	TGTGCCAGCAGCATCGGAGGTCTTAGCAATCAGCCCCAGCATTTT
TRBV7-9	TRBJ2-5	TRBD1	NA	CASSLFRGTGRETQYF	TGTGCCAGCAGCTTATTCCGGGGGACAGGCAGGGAGACCCAGTACTTC
TRBV6-6	TRBJ1-4	NA	NA	CASSYSAGDTEKLFF	TGTGCCAGCAGTTACTCCGCAGGGGACACGGAAAAACTGTTTTTT
TRBV20-1	TRBJ1-6	NA	once	CSASIRTDANSPLHF	TGCAGTGCTAGTATTCGGACAGATGCGAATTCACCCCTCCACTTT
TRBV12-3/TRBV12-4	TRBJ1-5	TRBD1	NA	CASRGQLNQPQHF	TGTGCCAGCAGGGGACAGCTCAATCAGCCCCAGCATTTT
TRBV4-1	TRBJ1-4	NA	NA	CASSQEERVTGEKLFF	TGCGCCAGCAGCCAAGAGGAGAGGGTTACGGGTGAAAAACTGTTTTTT
TRBV5-1	TRBJ1-2	NA	NA	CASSQDLNGYTF	TGCGCCAGCAGCCAGGACCTCAATGGCTACACCTTC
TRBV2	TRBJ2-5	NA	NA	CASSGETQYF	TGTGCCAGCAGCGGAGAGACCCAGTACTTC
TRBV6-1	TRBJ1-2	NA	NA	CASSEGPTSGYTF	TGTGCCAGCAGTGAAGGGCCAACTAGTGGCTACACCTTC
TRBV6-6	TRBJ1-1	TRBD1	NA	CASSLNSDRVGTEAFF	TGTGCCAGCAGCCTAAATTCAGACAGGGTTGGCACTGAAGCTTTCTTT
TRBV7-9	TRBJ2-2	NA	NA	CASSLGQELFF	TGTGCCAGCAGCCTCGGGCAGGAGCTGTTTTTT
TRBV7-9	TRBJ2-4	NA	NA	CASSLEGYLDIQYF	TGTGCCAGCAGCTTGGAAGGGTATTTGGACATTCAGTACTTC
TRBV11-2	TRBJ1-4	NA	NA	CASSQRQAEKLFF	TGTGCCAGCAGCCAACGACAGGCCGAAAAACTGTTTTTT
TRBV2	TRBJ2-7	NA	NA	CATRMARTYSYEQYF	TGTGCCACCCGCATGGCACGTACTTATTCCTACGAGCAGTACTTC
TRBV5-1	TRBJ1-4	NA	NA	CASSLGTSGWEKLFF	TGCGCCAGCAGCTTGGGGACATCGGGATGGGAAAAACTGTTTTTT
TRBV6-5	TRBJ1-1	NA	NA	CASSYSSNLNTEAFF	TGTGCCAGCAGTTACTCGAGTAATCTGAACACTGAAGCTTTCTTT
TRBV6-1	TRBJ2-2	NA	NA	CASSEPANTGELFF	TGTGCCAGCAGTGAACCAGCGAACACCGGGGAGCTGTTTTTT
TRBV11-2	TRBJ1-2	NA	NA	CASGAVFSARGYTF	TGTGCCAGCGGGGCAGTTTTTAGTGCTCGTGGCTACACCTTC
TRBV18	TRBJ2-2	TRBD2	NA	CATSRKAGDTGELFF	TGTGCCACCTCCCGGAAAGCGGGGGACACCGGGGAGCTGTTTTTT
TRBV28	TRBJ1-4	NA	NA	CASSTRPGEKLFF	TGTGCCAGCAGTACGCGTCCGGGTGAAAAACTGTTTTTT
TRBV2	TRBJ1-3	NA	NA	CASREPAGNTIYF	TGTGCCAGCCGAGAACCGGCTGGAAACACCATATATTTT
TRBV6-2/TRBV6-3	TRBJ1-5	NA	NA	CASSYSWGRDQPQHF	TGTGCCAGCAGTTACTCTTGGGGGAGGGATCAGCCCCAGCATTTT
TRBV28	TRBJ1-1	NA	NA	CASSPAGTAKNTEAFF	TGTGCCAGCAGTCCCGCCGGGACGGCTAAGAACACTGAAGCTTTCTTT
TRBV27	TRBJ1-2	NA	few	CASSSAVSGYTF	TGTGCCAGCAGTTCTGCGGTTAGTGGCTACACCTTC
TRBV6-6	TRBJ1-2	NA	NA	CASSYDTGRSGGYTF	TGTGCCAGCAGTTACGACACAGGGAGATCTGGCGGCTACACCTTC
TRBV19	TRBJ1-1	NA	once	CASSRSGTRTTEAFF	TGTGCCAGTAGTAGGTCAGGGACCAGGACCACTGAAGCTTTCTTT
TRBV27	TRBJ2-1	NA	NA	CASSLRGIEQFF	TGTGCCAGCAGTTTAAGGGGGATTGAGCAGTTCTTC
TRBV7-9	TRBJ2-1	TRBD2	NA	CASSPGGNEQFF	TGTGCCAGCAGCCCGGGGGGCAATGAGCAGTTCTTC
TRBV28	TRBJ2-7	TRBD1	NA	CASSLRQGSDEQYF	TGTGCCAGCAGTCTTAGACAGGGGTCGGACGAGCAGTACTTC
TRBV11-2	TRBJ1-1	TRBD1	NA	CASSLRQGAGTEAFF	TGTGCCAGCAGTCTAAGACAGGGGGCTGGTACTGAAGCTTTCTTT
TRBV30	TRBJ1-2	TRBD1	NA	CAWNQGGFYGYTF	TGTGCCTGGAATCAGGGGGGTTTCTATGGCTACACCTTC